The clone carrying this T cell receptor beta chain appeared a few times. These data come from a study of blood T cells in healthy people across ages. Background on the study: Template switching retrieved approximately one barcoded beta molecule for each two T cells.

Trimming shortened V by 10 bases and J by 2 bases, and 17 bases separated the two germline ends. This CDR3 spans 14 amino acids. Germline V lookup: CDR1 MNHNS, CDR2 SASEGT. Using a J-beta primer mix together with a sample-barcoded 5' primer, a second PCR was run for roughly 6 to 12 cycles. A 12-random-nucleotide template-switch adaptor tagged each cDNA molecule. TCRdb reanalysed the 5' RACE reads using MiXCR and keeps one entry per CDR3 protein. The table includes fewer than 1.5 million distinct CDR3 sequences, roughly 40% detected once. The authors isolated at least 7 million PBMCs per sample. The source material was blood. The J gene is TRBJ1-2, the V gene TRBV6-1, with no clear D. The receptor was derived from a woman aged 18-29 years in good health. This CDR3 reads CATVRDHPNYGYTF. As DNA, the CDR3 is TGTGCCACCGTGCGCGACCACCCCAACTATGGCTACACCTTC.